Below, one TCR beta chain is given with its context. Its target antigen remains unknown. Base qualities were left out, and no much larger clone turns up one base away. This record comes from a study of T cell responses to AZD1222 COVID-19 vaccine (TCRdb year 2021). With regard to the full study: AZD1222 recipients with second doses at about 4 weeks or about 12 weeks were pooled, because spike-specific TCR depth and breadth did not differ between schedules. Trial participants were enrolled into age subgroups of 18-55, 56-69 and 70-plus years, which contained about 150, 27 and 61 TCR-sequenced participants, respectively. A total of approximately 230 trial participants underwent TCR sequencing, of whom about 200 received two doses of AZD1222 and some 26 received two doses of the MenACWY control vaccine.

The time point label for this specimen denotes: baseline before first vaccination. Vaccinee samples came from UK trials COV001 and COV002, including a single-blind randomized controlled phase 2/3 trial of AZD1222 (ChAdOx1 nCoV-19) in healthy adults. For TCRbeta chain sequencing, PBMC samples from trial participants were taken at day 0 and at day 28 after the second dose. The full study reports these points: Conclusions about previously exposed vaccinees are limited because only a handful of AZD1222 recipients were SARS-CoV-2 seropositive at baseline. After two AZD1222 doses, both the breadth and the depth of spike-specific TCRs were significantly higher than at day 0 and than in MenACWY recipients. Because no day 14 peak-response samples were available, the repertoires could be characterized only after the peak T cell response. Reportedly, almost half of the unique spike-specific TCRs recognized epitopes lying outside the regions that are mutated in the B.1.351 and B.1.1.7 variants. Vaccine-associated CD4 TCRs spanned the whole spike protein, with dominant responses in regions 160-218 and 743-854. Most participants were white British and females outnumbered males, and the authors suggested that clonal diversity may have been underestimated. In the small 56-69-year group, the increase in depth fell short of significance, most likely because of low power.

The CDR3 regions of human TCRbeta chains were analyzed by immunosequencing. Per the original workflow: Repertoire TCRs were checked for matches against a reference library of SARS-CoV-2-specific TCRs that had been generated using the MIRA antigen-specificity platform. Breadth meant the fraction of unique TCRs that were SARS-CoV-2-associated, whereas depth meant the fraction of total T cells that were SARS-CoV-2-associated. Using the MIRA data, every spike-specific TCR was mapped to the spike region that the TCR reacted to and assigned to either a CD4 or a CD8 class. Log10-transformed breadth and depth values were compared by one-way ANOVA with Sidak's multiple comparisons tests. This is the immuneACCESS table as TCRdb keeps it, with only in-frame sequences that have V and J called. A part of the clones is gone; compared with another copy, unresolved V genes explain less than half, and the rest is unexplained. V and J calls and clone size come straight from that table; D and trimming were deduced from the DNA. Here the sample has some 150,000 clones; 89% occur a single time. Of the sample, 4% to 5% is held by the ten largest clones.

For CDR1 and CDR2, the germline V gene lists MGHRA and YSYEKL. V lost 1 base and J lost 2 bases; the stretch between them is 11 bases long. Measured from the cysteine to the phenylalanine, the CDR3 is 15 residues long. CDR3 DNA only is kept here, 45 bases in frame from base 1. The sample in question was peripheral blood, obtained on day 0 of AZD1222 vaccination. The chain uses TRBV4-1 and TRBJ1-2; the D gene cannot be resolved reliably. This TCR was recovered from an adult in good health. CDR3 reads: CASSQAKDVNYGYTF. The nucleotide sequence reads as follows: TGCGCCAGCAGCCAAGCTAAAGACGTCAACTATGGCTACACCTTC.